The 9 T cell receptor beta chains in this list originate from one sample, sequenced in a study of blood T cells in healthy people across ages. The authors ran a second PCR of about 6 to 11 cycles using a sample-barcoded 5' primer and a J-beta primer mix. TCRdb reprocessed the 5' RACE reads with MiXCR, giving one entry per CDR3 protein. The sample includes about 780,000 distinct CDR3 sequences, around 50% seen only once; the top ten take over 15%. Sequencing used blood. Every receptor here comes from an elderly man in good health.

Notes on this clonotype: The junction departs from germline at one end; a sequencing error may be responsible. The rearrangement uses TRBV27 and TRBJ2-1, with D uncertain. CDR3 length: 13 residues. Germline CDR1 and CDR2: MNHEY and SMNVEV (reference sequence). Here the CDR3 reads CASRLRVENEPFF. CDR3 bases: TGTGCCAGCAGGTTAAGGGTCGAGAATGAGCCGTTCTTC.

This clonotype was counted between two and nine times. J is TRBJ2-2 and V is TRBV7-9; 9 bases agree with TRBD1. The CDR3 runs 16 residues. Trimming at V came to 5 bases and at J to 5 bases, leaving 9 bases not matched to a gene. Germline CDR1 is SEHNR and CDR2 is FQNEAQ (reference sequence). The CDR3 reads CASSNGQGFDTGELFF. Here the CDR3 DNA reads TGTGCCAGCAGCAATGGACAGGGGTTCGATACCGGGGAGCTGTTTTTT.

The gene calls are TRBV6-1 and TRBJ1-5; TRBD1 agrees at 7 bases. The CDR3 is 15 amino acids. CDR1 is MNHNS, CDR2 SASEGT, per germline. J gave up 2 bases and V 6 bases, and 7 bases lay outside the gene matches. The CDR3 spells CASSGQDQGNQPQHF. Written as DNA, the CDR3 is TGTGCCAGCAGCGGACAGGACCAGGGCAATCAGCCCCAGCATTTT.

The chain has TRBV7-9 and TRBJ2-7; D possibly matches TRBD1 or TRBD2 (5 bases each). The germline gives CDR1 SEHNR, CDR2 FQNEAQ (reference sequence). V lost 3 bases to trimming and J lost 0 bases, with 9 bases between them. The CDR3 is made up of 14 amino acids. In nucleotides, the CDR3 is TGTGCCAGCAGCTTCGTCGGGGCCTCCTACGAGCAGTACTTC. Protein sequence: CASSFVGASYEQYF.

V gene TRBV20-1 combines with J gene TRBJ2-7; D possibly uses TRBD1 or TRBD2 (5 bases each). Trimming cost V 5 bases and J 0 bases, with 11 bases left between them. Germline V CDR1 and CDR2: DFQATT, SNEGSKA (reference sequence). There are 13 residues in the CDR3. CDR3 in DNA: TGCAGTGCTCCGGGGCCTAACTCCTACGAGCAGTACTTC. Its translation: CSAPGPNSYEQYF.

The chain has TRBV12-5 and TRBJ1-2, with no clear D. The CDR3 has 14 amino acids. The germline V and J ends were trimmed by 5 bases and 4 bases, with 14 bases remaining between them. Germline assignment: CDR1 LGHNT and CDR2 FRNRAP. CDR3 protein: CASGNPTASYGYTF. DNA of the CDR3: TGTGCTAGTGGTAACCCGACGGCGTCCTATGGCTACACCTTC.

The rearrangement links TRBV4-3 to TRBJ1-2, with TRBD1 matching 12 bases. The germline gives CDR1 LGHNA, CDR2 YSLEER. The CDR3 loop spans 16 amino acids. V gave up 4 bases and J gave up 4 bases; unmatched junction bases: 7. In nucleotides, the CDR3 is TGCGCCAGCAGCCTCCAGGGACAGGGGGCTCCCTATGGCTACACCTTC. Amino acids: CASSLQGQGAPYGYTF.

V is TRBV12-3 or TRBV12-4 and J is TRBJ1-2, with a tentative D call TRBD1 (6 bases). V was trimmed by 3 bases and J by 8 bases, leaving 16 bases between them. CDR3 length equals 14 residues. CDR3 amino acids: CASSFRGGGRGYTF. The CDR3 coding sequence is TGTGCCAGCAGTTTTAGAGGAGGGGGTCGCGGCTACACCTTC.

This clonotype has just a few counts. This sequence joins TRBV28 and TRBJ2-7, with TRBD1 identical over 10 bases. Unmatched junction bases numbered 13, after V lost 5 bases and J lost 3 bases. The CDR3 is 17 residues long. The germline gives CDR1 MDHEN, CDR2 SYDVKM. The CDR3 nucleotides are TGTGCCAGCAGTCCGCCCATTACCGGGACAGGGGACTACGAGCAGTACTTC. It encodes CASSPPITGTGDYEQYF.